The 13 T cell receptor beta chains below all came from one sample that was sequenced in a study of technical replicates of blood from several donors. Data came from immunoSEQ multiplex PCR; TCRdb stores just in-frame clones and leaves some out. Of approximately 89,000 clones in the sample, about 94% were seen once. Sequenced material: T cells isolated from PBMCs. Receptors were obtained from a human donor in good health.

The chain is built from TRBV4-1 and TRBJ1-1; D is possibly TRBD1 (5 bases). CDR1 is MGHRA and CDR2 is YSYEKL in the germline V gene. The CDR3 sequence is 14 residues long. Trimming pared 3 bases from V and 4 bases from J, leaving 12 bases between. CDR3 protein: CASSQTLGGTEAFF. The CDR3 DNA reads TGCGCCAGCAGCCAGACCTTGGGGGGCACTGAAGCTTTCTTT.

The genes are TRBV7-9 and TRBJ2-3; D is undetermined. CDR3 length equals 14 residues. Trimming removed 1 base from V and 6 bases from J, with 11 bases in between. Germline V lookup: CDR1 SEHNR, CDR2 FQNEAQ (reference sequence). CDR3 protein: CASSLDGPYDTQYF. The CDR3 coding sequence is TGTGCCAGCAGCTTAGATGGGCCTTACGATACGCAGTATTTT. Drawing the rest from reference TRBV7-9 and TRBJ2-3, the complete variable domain is DTGVSQNPRHKITKRGQNVTFRCDPISEHNRLYWYRQTLGQGPEFLTYFQNEAQLEKSRLLSDRFSAERPKGSFSTLEIQRTEQGDSAMYLCASSLDGPYDTQYFGPGTRLTVL.

The chain uses TRBV25-1 and TRBJ1-1; 8 nucleotides align to TRBD1. With 4 bases clipped from V and 3 bases from J, the junction kept 4 bases outside the gene matches. This CDR3 is built from 14 residues. CDR1 is MGHDK, CDR2 SYGVNS, per germline. The DNA for the CDR3 is TGTGCCAGCAGTGGGACAGGGTGGGACACTGAAGCTTTCTTT. Translating gives CASSGTGWDTEAFF.

The rearrangement uses TRBV14 and TRBJ2-6, with D unclear. V lost 2 bases to trimming and J lost 0 bases, with 8 bases between them. From germline, CDR1 is SGHDN and CDR2 FVKESK. CDR3 length: 16 amino acids. The CDR3 DNA reads TGTGCCAGCAGCCAATTTCTTTCCTCTGGGGCCAACGTCCTGACTTTC. Translation gives CASSQFLSSGANVLTF.

For this clone: The junction and the germline gene differ at one end; a read error may be behind it. This rearrangement joins TRBV9 to TRBJ2-1; TRBD2 matches 9 bases. Germline V gene data show CDR1 as SGDLS and CDR2 as YYNGEE. The CDR3 spans 12 residues. DNA of the CDR3: TGTGCCAGCAGCAGGTTAGCGGGAGTCACGGTCTTC. Protein sequence: CASSRLAGVTVF. Based on the CDR3 plus reference TRBV9 and TRBJ2-1, the full variable domain is DSGVTQTPKHLITATGQRVTLRCSPRSGDLSVYWYQQSLDQGLQFLIQYYNGEERAKGNILERFSAQQFPDLHSELNLSSLELGDSALYFCASSRLAGVTVFGPGTRLTVL.

The chain employs TRBV7-9 and TRBJ1-3; D is undetermined. The germline CDR1 and CDR2 sequences are SEHNR and FQNEAQ (reference sequence). V was pared by 1 base and J by 4 bases, with 5 bases between. The CDR3 totals 13 residues. In nucleotides, the CDR3 is TGTGCCAGCAGCTTAGGGCAGGGAAACACCATATATTTT. It codes for CASSLGQGNTIYF.

This chain links TRBV19 with TRBJ2-1; D is uncertain. With 1 base removed from V and 0 bases from J, the gap between germline ends came to 4 bases. The CDR3 extends over 14 amino acids. CDR1 and CDR2 from the germline V gene are LNHDA and SQIVND (reference sequence). Written as DNA, the CDR3 is TGTGCCAGTAGTATAGCAGGCTCCTACAATGAGCAGTTCTTC. It codes for CASSIAGSYNEQFF.

The chain couples TRBV28 to TRBJ1-5, with D possibly TRBD1 on 6 matching bases. CDR1 is MDHEN and CDR2 is SYDVKM in the germline V gene. CDR3 size: 17 residues. Trimming took 6 bases from V and 2 from J, leaving 20 bases between them. DNA of the CDR3: TGTGCCAGCAGCCAATCTGGGGGGGGGCTCGGCAATCAGCCCCAGCATTTT. Its protein product is CASSQSGGGLGNQPQHF.

The chain employs TRBV28 and TRBJ2-2, with TRBD2 as a possible D gene (5 bases). Trimming pared 3 bases from V and 3 bases from J, leaving 11 bases between. The CDR3 is made up of 15 amino acids. Per the germline V gene, CDR1 is MDHEN and CDR2 is SYDVKM. The CDR3 here is CASSFGVRDTGELFF. The CDR3 DNA reads as TGTGCCAGCAGTTTTGGTGTGAGGGACACCGGGGAGCTGTTTTTT.

As to this clone: Germline is not matched at one junction end, which may reflect a read error. J is TRBJ2-7 and V is TRBV6-1; TRBD1 matches 9 bases. This CDR3 is 11 amino acids long. Germline V gene lookup returns CDR1 MNHNS and CDR2 SASEGT. The DNA for the CDR3 is TGTGCCAGCAGGGGGACAGGGAGCGAACACTTC. It codes for CASRGTGSEHF.

This clone was counted a few times. The V call is TRBV6-1, the J call TRBJ1-1; 7 positions match TRBD1. This CDR3 has 14 residues. Germline lookup yields CDR1 MNHNS and CDR2 SASEGT. V was clipped by 5 bases and J by 1 base; unmatched bases: 4. CDR3 bases: TGTGCCAGCAGTCAAAGACAGGGGAACACTGAAGCTTTCTTT. As protein: CASSQRQGNTEAFF.

CDR3 bases: TGTGCCAGCAGTGAACTTGGCACAGATACGCAGTATTTT. Amino acid sequence: CASSELGTDTQYF. The rearrangement joins TRBV6-1 to TRBJ2-3; D not certain. The V end lost 2 bases, the J end lost 1 base, and 4 bases lay between the germline ends. CDR1 and CDR2 from the germline V gene are MNHNS and SASEGT. The CDR3 loop spans 13 amino acids.

The chain employs TRBV30 and TRBJ2-3; TRBD2 agrees at 8 bases. V lost 0 bases, J lost 0 bases, and 2 bases stayed unmatched. The CDR3 is made up of 15 amino acids. In germline, CDR1 is GTSNPN, CDR2 SVGIG (reference sequence). CDR3 nucleotides: TGTGCCTGGAGTGTCCAGCGGGGGAGCACAGATACGCAGTATTTT. It encodes CAWSVQRGSTDTQYF.